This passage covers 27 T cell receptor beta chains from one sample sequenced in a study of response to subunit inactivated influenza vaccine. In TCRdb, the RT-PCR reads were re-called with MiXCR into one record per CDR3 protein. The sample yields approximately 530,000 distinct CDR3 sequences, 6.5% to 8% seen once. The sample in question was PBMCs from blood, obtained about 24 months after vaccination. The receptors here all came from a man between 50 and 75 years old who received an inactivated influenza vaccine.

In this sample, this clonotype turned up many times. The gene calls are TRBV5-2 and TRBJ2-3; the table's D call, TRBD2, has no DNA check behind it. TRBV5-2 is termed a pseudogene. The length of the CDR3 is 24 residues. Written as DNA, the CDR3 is TGTGCCAGCAACACCCCTGGGGGTGAGCACTCCCCTACCTCCGCGCGCGCTAGCACAGATACGCAGTATTTT. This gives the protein CASNTPGGEHSPTSARASTDTQYF.

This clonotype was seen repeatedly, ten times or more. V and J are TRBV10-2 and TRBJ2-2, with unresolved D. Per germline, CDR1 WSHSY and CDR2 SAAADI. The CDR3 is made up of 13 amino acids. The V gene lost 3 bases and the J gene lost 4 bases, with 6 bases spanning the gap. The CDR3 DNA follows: TGCGCCAGCAGTGAACTCATCACCGGGGAGCTGTTTTTT. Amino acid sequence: CASSELITGELFF.

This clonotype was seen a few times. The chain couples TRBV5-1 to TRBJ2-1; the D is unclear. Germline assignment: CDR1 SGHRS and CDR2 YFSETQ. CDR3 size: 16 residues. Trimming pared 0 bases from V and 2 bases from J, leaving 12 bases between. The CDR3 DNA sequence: TGCGCCAGCAGCTTGGGGTTCGGCAGTACCTACAATGAGCAGTTCTTC. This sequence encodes CASSLGFGSTYNEQFF.

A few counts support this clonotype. CDR3 nucleotides: TGTGCCAGCAGTTTCGGGGGGCCGGGGCAGCCCCAGCATTTT. Encoded protein: CASSFGGPGQPQHF. The chain employs TRBV12-3 or TRBV12-4 and TRBJ1-5, with D maybe TRBD1 (6 bases). This CDR3 spans 14 amino acids. The germline V and J ends were trimmed by 3 bases and 7 bases, with 13 bases remaining between them.

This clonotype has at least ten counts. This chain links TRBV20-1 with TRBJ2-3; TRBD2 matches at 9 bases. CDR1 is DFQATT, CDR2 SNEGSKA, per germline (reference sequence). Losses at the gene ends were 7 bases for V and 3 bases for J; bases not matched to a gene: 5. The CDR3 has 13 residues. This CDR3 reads CSGGAGGTDTQYF. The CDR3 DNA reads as TGCAGTGGTGGAGCGGGGGGAACAGATACGCAGTATTTT.

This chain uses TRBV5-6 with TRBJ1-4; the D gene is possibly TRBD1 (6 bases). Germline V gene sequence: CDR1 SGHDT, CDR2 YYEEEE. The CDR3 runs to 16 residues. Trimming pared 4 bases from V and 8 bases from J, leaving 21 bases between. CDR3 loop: CASSTTTGQVFEKLFF. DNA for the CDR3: TGTGCCAGCAGCACAACAACAGGGCAGGTTTTCGAAAAACTGTTTTTT.

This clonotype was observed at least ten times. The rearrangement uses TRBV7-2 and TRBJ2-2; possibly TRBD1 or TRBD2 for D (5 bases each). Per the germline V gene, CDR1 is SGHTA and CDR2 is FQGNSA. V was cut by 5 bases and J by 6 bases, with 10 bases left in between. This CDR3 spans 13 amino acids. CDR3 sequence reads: CASSPPGPGELFF. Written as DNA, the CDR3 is TGTGCCAGCAGCCCACCGGGGCCCGGGGAGCTGTTTTTT.

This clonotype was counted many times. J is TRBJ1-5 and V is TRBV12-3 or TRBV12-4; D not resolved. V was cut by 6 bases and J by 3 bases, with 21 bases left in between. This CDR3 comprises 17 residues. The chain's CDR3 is CASSPSNSWELNQPQHF. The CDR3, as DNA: TGTGCCAGCAGCCCCTCGAATAGTTGGGAACTCAATCAGCCCCAGCATTTT.

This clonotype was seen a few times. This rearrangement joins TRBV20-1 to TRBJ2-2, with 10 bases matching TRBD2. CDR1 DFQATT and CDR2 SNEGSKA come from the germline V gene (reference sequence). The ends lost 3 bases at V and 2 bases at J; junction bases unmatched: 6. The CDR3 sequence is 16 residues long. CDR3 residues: CSASSSGSPNTGELFF. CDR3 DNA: TGCAGTGCTAGTTCTAGCGGGAGCCCTAACACCGGGGAGCTGTTTTTT.

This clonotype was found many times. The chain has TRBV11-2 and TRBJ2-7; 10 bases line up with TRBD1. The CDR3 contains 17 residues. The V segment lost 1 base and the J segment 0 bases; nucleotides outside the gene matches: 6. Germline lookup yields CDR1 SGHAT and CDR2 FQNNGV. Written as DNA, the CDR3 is TGTGCCAGCAGCTTAGGGACAGGGGGGCCCCCCTCCTACGAGCAGTACTTC. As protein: CASSLGTGGPPSYEQYF.

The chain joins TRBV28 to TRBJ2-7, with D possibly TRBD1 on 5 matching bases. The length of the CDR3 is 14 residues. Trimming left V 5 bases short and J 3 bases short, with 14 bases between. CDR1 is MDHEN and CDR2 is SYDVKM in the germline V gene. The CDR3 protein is CASSPPVRGYEQYF. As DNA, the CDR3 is TGTGCCAGCAGTCCCCCTGTAAGGGGCTACGAGCAGTACTTC.

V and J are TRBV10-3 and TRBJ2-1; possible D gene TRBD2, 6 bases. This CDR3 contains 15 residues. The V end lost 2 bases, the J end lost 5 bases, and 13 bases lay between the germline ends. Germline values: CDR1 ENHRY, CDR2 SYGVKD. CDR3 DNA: TGTGCCATCAGTGAGGAGGGGAGGCGCGACAATGAGCAGTTCTTC. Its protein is CAISEEGRRDNEQFF.

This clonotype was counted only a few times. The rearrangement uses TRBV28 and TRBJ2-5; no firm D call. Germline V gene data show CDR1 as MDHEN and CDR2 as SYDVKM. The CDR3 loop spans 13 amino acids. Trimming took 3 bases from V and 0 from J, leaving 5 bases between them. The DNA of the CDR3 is TGTGCCAGCAGTTTCATCGACCAAGAGACCCAGTACTTC. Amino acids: CASSFIDQETQYF.

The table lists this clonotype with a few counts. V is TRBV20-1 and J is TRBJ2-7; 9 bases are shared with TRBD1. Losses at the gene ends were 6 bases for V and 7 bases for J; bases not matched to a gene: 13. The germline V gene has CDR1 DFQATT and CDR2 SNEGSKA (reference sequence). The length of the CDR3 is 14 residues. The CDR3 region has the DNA TGCAGTGCAGAATCCGGGACAGGGCGTATTGAGCAGTACTTC. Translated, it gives CSAESGTGRIEQYF.

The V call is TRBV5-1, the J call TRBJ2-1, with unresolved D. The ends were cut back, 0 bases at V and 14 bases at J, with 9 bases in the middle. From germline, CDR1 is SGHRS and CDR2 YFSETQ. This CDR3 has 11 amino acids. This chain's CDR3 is CASSLDSNKFF. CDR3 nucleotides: TGCGCCAGCAGCTTGGACTCCAACAAGTTCTTC.

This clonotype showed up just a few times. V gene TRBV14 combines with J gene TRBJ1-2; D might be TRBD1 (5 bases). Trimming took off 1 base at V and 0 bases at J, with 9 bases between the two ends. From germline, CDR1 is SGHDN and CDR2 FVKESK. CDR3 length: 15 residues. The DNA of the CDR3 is TGTGCCAGCAGCCAAGTTGCAGGGACTAACTATGGCTACACCTTC. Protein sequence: CASSQVAGTNYGYTF.

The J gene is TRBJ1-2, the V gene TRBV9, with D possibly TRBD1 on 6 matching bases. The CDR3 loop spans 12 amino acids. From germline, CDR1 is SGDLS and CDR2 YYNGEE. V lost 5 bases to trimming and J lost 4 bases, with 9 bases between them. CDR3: CASREDSYGYTF. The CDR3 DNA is TGTGCCAGCAGAGAGGACAGCTATGGCTACACCTTC.

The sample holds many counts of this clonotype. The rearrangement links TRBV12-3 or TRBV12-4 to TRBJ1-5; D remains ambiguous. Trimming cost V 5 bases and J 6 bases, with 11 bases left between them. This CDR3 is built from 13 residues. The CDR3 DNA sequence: TGTGCCAGCAGTCCTACGGCTTCTCAGCCCCAGCATTTT. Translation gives CASSPTASQPQHF.

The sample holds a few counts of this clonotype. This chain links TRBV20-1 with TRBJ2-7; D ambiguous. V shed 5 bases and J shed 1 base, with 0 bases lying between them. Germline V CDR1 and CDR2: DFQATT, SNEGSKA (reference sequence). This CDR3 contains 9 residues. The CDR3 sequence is CSASYEQYF. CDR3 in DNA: TGCAGTGCTTCCTACGAGCAGTACTTC.

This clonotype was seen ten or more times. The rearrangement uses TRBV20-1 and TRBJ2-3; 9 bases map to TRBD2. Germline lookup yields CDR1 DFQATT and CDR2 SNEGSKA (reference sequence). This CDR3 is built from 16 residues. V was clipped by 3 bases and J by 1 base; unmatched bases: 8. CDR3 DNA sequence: TGCAGTGCTAGTCCTTCGACTAGCGGCCGCACAGATACGCAGTATTTT. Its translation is CSASPSTSGRTDTQYF.

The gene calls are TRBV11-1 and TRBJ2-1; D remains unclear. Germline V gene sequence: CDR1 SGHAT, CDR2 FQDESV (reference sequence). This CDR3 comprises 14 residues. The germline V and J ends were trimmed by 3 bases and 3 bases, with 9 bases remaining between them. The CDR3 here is CASSFVGDYNEQFF. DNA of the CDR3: TGTGCCAGCAGCTTTGTCGGTGACTACAATGAGCAGTTCTTC.

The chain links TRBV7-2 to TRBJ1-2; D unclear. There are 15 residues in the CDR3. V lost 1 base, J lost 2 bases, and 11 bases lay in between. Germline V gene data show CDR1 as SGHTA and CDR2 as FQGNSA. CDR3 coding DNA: TGTGCCAGCAGCTTAGGGGCGCTGGAGAACTATGGCTACACCTTC. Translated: CASSLGALENYGYTF.

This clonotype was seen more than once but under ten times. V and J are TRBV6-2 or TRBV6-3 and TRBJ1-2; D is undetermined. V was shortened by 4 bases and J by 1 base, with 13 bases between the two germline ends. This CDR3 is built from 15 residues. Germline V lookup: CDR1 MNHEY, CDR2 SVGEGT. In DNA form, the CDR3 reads TGTGCCAGCAGTTTCCGTGCTGGACTTAACTATGGCTACACCTTC. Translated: CASSFRAGLNYGYTF.

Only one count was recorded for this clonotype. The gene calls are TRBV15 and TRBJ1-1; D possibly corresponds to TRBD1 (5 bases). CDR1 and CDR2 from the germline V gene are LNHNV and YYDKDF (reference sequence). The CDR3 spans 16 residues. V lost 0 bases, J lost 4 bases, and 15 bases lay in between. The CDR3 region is CATSRDRTGDRTEAFF. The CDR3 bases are TGTGCCACCAGCAGAGATCGTACCGGGGACCGCACTGAAGCTTTCTTT.

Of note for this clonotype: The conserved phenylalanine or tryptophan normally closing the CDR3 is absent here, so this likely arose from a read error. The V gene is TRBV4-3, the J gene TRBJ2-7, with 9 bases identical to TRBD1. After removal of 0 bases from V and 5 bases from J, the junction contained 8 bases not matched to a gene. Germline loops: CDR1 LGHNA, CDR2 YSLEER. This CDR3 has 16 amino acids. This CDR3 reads CASSQDWDRASNEQYS. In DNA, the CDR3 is TGCGCCAGCAGCCAAGATTGGGACAGGGCGTCCAACGAGCAGTACTCC.

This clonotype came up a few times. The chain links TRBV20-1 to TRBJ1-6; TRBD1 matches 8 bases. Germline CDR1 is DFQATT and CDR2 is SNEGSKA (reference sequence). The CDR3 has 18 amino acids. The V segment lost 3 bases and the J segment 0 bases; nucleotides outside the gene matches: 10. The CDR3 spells CSASPIDRGGSYNSPLHF. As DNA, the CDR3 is TGCAGTGCTAGCCCAATAGACAGGGGAGGCTCCTATAATTCACCCCTCCACTTT.

CDR3 in amino acids: CASSPRAENTF. The DNA for the CDR3 is TGTGCCAGCAGCCCTCGGGCTGAGAACACCTTC. The gene calls are TRBV7-9 and TRBJ1-2; D unresolved. The germline gives CDR1 SEHNR, CDR2 FQNEAQ (reference sequence). The CDR3 contains 11 residues. V shed 5 bases and J shed 12 bases, with 13 bases lying between them. Full variable domain (rest looked up from reference TRBV7-9 and TRBJ1-2): DTGVSQNPRHKITKRGQNVTFRCDPISEHNRLYWYRQTLGQGPEFLTYFQNEAQLEKSRLLSDRFSAERPKGSFSTLEIQRTEQGDSAMYLCASSPRAENTFGSGTRLTVV.